The present T cell receptor (beta chain) was sequenced within a study of blood T cells in healthy people across ages (dated by TCRdb to 2015 to 2017). In terms of the full investigation: In model experiments, template switching captured about one uniquely barcoded TCR beta cDNA molecule for every two T cells. Age-related changes in TCR beta repertoire diversity were measured in the study by deep sequencing normalized with unique cDNA molecular identifiers. The donors were split into four age groups: young (average around 16 years), middle-aged (about 40), aged (over 55) and long-lived (82). Donors of different ages were randomly distributed across sequencing lanes to avoid experimental bias. The study analyzed two additional independent replicas of 1 million unique cDNA reads from the same blood draw for two donors, one aged 18 to 29 and one aged 80 or older.

The donors were roughly 38 Caucasian individuals from Russia, aged 6 to 90 years, who were systemically healthy. Each donor gave 9.5 to 10 milliliters of peripheral blood, drawn into EDTA-treated Vacutainer tubes. Ficoll-Paque density-gradient centrifugation was used to isolate PBMCs, with at least 7 million obtained per sample. Total RNA was extracted from PBMCs with Trizol reagent, with at least 6 micrograms obtained per sample. For every donor, flow cytometry on a PBMC aliquot measured the percentage of naive CD45RAhigh/CD27high T cells. Paper-wide results and their limitations: The CMV infection status of donors was not known, potentially confounding age-related changes in expanded clonotypes. Conclusive comparison of naive and antigen-experienced compartments was prevented by the profiling of bulk unsorted PBMCs. As age increased, observed TCR beta diversity per million T cells dropped in a roughly linear way, and a significant reduction was already evident by age about 40. Estimates of total diversity from one million sequenced T cells were regarded as lower bounds and underestimates. Compared with the aged group, more naive CD4+ T cells, fewer expanded clones and increased TCR diversity were shown by the long-lived group, suggesting age selection. There was a strong correlation between observed TCR beta diversity and the percentage of naive T cells measured by flow cytometry.

V is shortened by 0 bases, J by 6 bases, and the region joining them spans 3 bases. In the germline V gene (reference sequence), CDR1 corresponds to DFQATT and CDR2 to SNEGSKA. From the cysteine up to the phenylalanine, the CDR3 has a length of 12 residues. Only the CDR3 DNA is retained, 36 bases long and in frame from the first base. Worth noting for this clonotype: The target of this receptor is not known. No base-level quality is on record; no much larger clone is a single base apart.

Receptor amplification or capture employed 5' RACE. These reads were obtained on an Illumina HiSeq 2500. The second PCR ran for about 6 to 11 cycles and used a J-beta primer mix along with a sample-barcoded 5' primer. A unique molecular identifier was introduced onto each TCR beta cDNA molecule by a template-switch 5' adaptor carrying 12 random nucleotides. At least 2.5 million CDR3-containing paired-end reads were obtained from each sample. The Mint cDNA synthesis kit, primed by a TRBC-specific oligonucleotide, was used to synthesize first-strand cDNA from all RNA. All cDNA was treated with uracil-DNA glycosylase and then went through a first 18-cycle PCR with the universal primers M1SS and BC2_uni_R. In the paper's pipeline: Normalization of each sample was performed by random selection of 1 million high-quality reads, each carrying a distinct molecular identifier. Instead of being binned into consensus sequences, reads with shared molecular identifiers were discarded. MiTCR, with a Q25 quality threshold and the strictest error-elimination algorithm, was used for CDR3 identification, clonotype clustering and error correction. A nonparametric unseen species model using Euler transformation provided a lower-bound estimate of total TCR beta diversity. TCRdb reprocessing: public reads trimmed at Q25 with fastp, clones called with MiXCR, in-frame beta chains kept. Here each entry gathers all rows of one CDR3 protein and keeps the most common genes and DNA. TCRdb's processing, not the authors' own work, is the source of the V and J calls. In all, the sample holds hundreds of thousands of distinct CDR3 sequences, and roughly 58% of those were seen once. The ten largest make up 30% to 40% of the sample.

The sequence derives from a man in his fifties or sixties in good health. Source material: blood. The rearranged segments are TRBV20-1 and TRBJ2-6; the D gene is unclear. The DNA sequence follows: TGCAGTGCTAGAGATGCGGCCAACGTCCTGACTTTC. Its product reads: CSARDAANVLTF.